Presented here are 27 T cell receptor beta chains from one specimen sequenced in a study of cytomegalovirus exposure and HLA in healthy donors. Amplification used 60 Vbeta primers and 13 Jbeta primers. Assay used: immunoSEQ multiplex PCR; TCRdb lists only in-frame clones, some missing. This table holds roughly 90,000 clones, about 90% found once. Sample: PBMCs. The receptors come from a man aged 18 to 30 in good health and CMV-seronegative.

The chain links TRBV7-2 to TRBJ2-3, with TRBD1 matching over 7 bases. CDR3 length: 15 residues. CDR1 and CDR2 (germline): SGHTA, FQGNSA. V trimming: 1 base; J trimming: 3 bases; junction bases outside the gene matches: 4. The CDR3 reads CASSLEDRTTDTQYF. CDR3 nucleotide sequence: TGTGCCAGCAGCTTAGAGGACAGGACTACAGATACGCAGTATTTT.

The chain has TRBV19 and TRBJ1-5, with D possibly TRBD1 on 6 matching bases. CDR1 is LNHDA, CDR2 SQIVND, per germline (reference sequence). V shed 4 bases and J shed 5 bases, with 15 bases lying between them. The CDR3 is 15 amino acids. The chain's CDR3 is CASSRGGRGYQPQHF. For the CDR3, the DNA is TGTGCCAGTAGTAGGGGGGGCAGGGGTTATCAGCCCCAGCATTTT.

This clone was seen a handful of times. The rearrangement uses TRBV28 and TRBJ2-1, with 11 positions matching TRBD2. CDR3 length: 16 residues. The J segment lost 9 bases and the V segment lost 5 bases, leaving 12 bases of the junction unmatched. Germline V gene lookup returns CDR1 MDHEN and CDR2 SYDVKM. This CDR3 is CASSPLAGGPMGEQFF. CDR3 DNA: TGTGCCAGCAGTCCCCTAGCGGGAGGACCCATGGGTGAGCAGTTCTTC.

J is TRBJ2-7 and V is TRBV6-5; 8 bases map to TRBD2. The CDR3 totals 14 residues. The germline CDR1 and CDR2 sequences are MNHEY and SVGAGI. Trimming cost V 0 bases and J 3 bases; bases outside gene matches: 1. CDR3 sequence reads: CASSYSGTSYEQYF. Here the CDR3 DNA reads TGTGCCAGCAGTTACTCCGGGACTAGCTACGAGCAGTACTTC.

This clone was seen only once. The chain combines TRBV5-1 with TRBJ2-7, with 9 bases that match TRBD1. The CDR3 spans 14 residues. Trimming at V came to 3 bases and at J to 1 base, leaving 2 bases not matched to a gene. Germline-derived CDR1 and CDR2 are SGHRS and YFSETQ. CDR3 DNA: TGCGCCAGCAGCTCGGGACAGGGTTCCTACGAGCAGTACTTC. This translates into CASSSGQGSYEQYF.

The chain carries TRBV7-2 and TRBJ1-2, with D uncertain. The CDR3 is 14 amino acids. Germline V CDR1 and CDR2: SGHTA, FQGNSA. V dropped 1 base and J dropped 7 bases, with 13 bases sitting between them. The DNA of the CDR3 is TGTGCCAGCAGCTTAGACCTTTCATCGGGTGGCTACACCTTC. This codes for CASSLDLSSGGYTF.

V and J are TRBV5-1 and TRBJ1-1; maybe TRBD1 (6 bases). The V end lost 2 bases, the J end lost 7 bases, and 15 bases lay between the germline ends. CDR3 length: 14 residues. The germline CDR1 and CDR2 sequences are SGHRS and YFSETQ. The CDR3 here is CASSFRDTGVEAFF. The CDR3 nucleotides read TGCGCCAGCAGCTTCCGGGACACCGGCGTTGAAGCTTTCTTT.

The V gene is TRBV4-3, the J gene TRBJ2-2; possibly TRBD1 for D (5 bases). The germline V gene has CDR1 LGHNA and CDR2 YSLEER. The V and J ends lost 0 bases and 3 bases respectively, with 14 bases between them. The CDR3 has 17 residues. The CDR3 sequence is CASSQDRGQLDTGELFF. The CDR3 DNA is TGCGCCAGCAGCCAAGATAGGGGCCAGCTTGACACCGGGGAGCTGTTTTTT.

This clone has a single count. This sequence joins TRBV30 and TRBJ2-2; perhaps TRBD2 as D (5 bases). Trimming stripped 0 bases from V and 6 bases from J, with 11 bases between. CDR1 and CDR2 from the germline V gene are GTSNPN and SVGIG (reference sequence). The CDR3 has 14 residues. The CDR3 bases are TGTGCCTGGAGTGTAGGGCTAGCTTCCGGGGAGCTGTTTTTT. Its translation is CAWSVGLASGELFF.

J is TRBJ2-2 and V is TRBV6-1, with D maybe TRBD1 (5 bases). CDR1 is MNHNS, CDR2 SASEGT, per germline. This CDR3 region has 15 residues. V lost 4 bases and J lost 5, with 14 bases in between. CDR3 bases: TGTGCCAGCAGTGCCACAGGTTCTGGAACCGGGGAGCTGTTTTTT. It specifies CASSATGSGTGELFF.

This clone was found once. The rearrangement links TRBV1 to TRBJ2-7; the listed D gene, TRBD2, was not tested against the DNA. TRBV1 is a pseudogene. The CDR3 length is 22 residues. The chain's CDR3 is CTSSQETNRGTGTSGRSYEQYF. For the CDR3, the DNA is TGCACCAGCAGCCAAGAGACGAACCGGGGCACCGGGACTAGCGGGAGGTCCTACGAGCAGTACTTC.

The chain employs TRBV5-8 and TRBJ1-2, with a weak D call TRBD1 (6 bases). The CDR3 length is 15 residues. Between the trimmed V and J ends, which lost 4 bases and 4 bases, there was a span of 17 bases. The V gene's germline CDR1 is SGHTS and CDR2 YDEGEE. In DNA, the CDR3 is TGTGCCAGCAGCCTTGGGGGCGTTGGAAGCTATGGCTACACCTTC. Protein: CASSLGGVGSYGYTF. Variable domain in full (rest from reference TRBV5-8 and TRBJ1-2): EAGVTQSPTHLIKTRGQQATLRCSPISGHTSVYWYQQALGLGLQFLLWYDEGEERNRGNFPPRFSGRQFPNYSSELNVNALELEDSALYLCASSLGGVGSYGYTFGSGTRLTVV.

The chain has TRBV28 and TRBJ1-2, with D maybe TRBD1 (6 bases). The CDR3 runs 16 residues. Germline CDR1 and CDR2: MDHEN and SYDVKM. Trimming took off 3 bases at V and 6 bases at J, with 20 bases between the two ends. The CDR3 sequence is CASSFPPAGALNGYTF. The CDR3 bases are TGTGCCAGCAGTTTCCCTCCCGCGGGGGCCTTAAATGGCTACACCTTC.

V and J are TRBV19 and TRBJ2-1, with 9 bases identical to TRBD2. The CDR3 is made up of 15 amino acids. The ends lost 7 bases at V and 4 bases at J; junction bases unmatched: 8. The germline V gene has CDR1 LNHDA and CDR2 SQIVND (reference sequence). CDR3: CASTPGLAGYNEQFF. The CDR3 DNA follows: TGTGCCAGTACCCCGGGACTAGCTGGGTACAATGAGCAGTTCTTC. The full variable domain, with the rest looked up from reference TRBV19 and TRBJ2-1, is DGGITQSPKYLFRKEGQNVTLSCEQNLNHDAMYWYRQDPGQGLRLIYYSQIVNDFQKGDIAEGYSVSREKKESFPLTVTSAQKNPTAFYLCASTPGLAGYNEQFFGPGTRLTVL.

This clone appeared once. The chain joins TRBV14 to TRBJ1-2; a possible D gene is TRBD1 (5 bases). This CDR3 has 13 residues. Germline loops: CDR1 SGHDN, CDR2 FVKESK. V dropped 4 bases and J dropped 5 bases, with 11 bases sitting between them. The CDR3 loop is CASSPQEGYGYTF. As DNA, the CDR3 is TGTGCCAGCAGCCCACAGGAAGGATATGGCTACACCTTC.

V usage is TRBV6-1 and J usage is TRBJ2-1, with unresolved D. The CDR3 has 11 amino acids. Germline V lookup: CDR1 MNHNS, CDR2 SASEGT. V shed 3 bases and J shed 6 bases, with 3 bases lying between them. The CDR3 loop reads CASSDFNEQFF. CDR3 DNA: TGTGCCAGCAGTGACTTCAATGAGCAGTTCTTC.

Here the CDR3 reads CASSPDRVIYNEQFF. In DNA, the CDR3 is TGTGCCAGCAGCCCTGACAGGGTCATATACAATGAGCAGTTCTTC. The chain employs TRBV6-4 and TRBJ2-1; TRBD1 matches at 7 bases. The CDR3 is 15 residues long. Germline trimming cut 6 bases from V and 4 bases from J; bases unmatched to any gene: 9. The germline CDR1 and CDR2 sequences are MRHNA and SNTAGT.

The CDR3 nucleotides are TGTGCCACCAGCCCCGTTGGGGAACCGAGGGCCATGAACACTGAAGCTTTCTTT. Its translation: CATSPVGEPRAMNTEAFF. V and J are TRBV15 and TRBJ1-1; no clear D. V was cut by 5 bases and J by 0 bases, with 22 bases left in between. The CDR3 runs to 18 residues. Germline V gene lookup returns CDR1 LNHNV and CDR2 YYDKDF (reference sequence).

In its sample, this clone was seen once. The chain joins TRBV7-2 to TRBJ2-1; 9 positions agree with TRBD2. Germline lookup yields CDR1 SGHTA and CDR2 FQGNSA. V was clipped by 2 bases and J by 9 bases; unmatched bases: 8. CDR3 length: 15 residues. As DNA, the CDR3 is TGTGCCAGCAGCTTATTTGGACTAGCGAGCGGTGAGCAGTTCTTC. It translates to CASSLFGLASGEQFF.

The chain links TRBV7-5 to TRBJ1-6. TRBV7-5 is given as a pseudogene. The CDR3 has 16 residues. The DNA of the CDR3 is TGTGTCAGAAGCCCTTCGTCGAGCTCCTATAATTCACCCCTCCACTTT. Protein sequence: CVRSPSSSSYNSPLHF.

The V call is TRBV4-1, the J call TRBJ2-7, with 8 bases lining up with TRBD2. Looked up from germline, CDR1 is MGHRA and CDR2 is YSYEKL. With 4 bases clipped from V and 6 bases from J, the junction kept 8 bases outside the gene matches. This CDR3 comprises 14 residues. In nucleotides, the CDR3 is TGCGCCAGCAGCCTCGTCGGGACTAGAGGCGAGCAGTACTTC. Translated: CASSLVGTRGEQYF.

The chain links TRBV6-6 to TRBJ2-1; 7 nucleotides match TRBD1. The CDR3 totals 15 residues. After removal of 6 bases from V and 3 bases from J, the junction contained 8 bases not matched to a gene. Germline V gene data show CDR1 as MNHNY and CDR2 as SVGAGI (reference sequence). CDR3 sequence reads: CASSWDRLNYNEQFF. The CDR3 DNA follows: TGTGCCAGCAGCTGGGACAGATTAAACTACAATGAGCAGTTCTTC.

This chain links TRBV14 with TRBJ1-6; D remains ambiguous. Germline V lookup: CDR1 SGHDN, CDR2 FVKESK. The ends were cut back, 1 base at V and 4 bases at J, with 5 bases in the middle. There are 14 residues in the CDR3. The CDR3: CASSQGLYNSPLHF. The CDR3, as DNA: TGTGCCAGCAGCCAAGGACTGTATAATTCACCCCTCCACTTT.

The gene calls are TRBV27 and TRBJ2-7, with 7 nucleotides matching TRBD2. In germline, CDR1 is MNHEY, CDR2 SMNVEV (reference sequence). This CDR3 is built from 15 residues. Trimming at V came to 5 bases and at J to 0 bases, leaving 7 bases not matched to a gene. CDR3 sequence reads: CASSPEAGISYEQYF. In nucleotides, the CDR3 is TGTGCCAGCAGTCCCGAAGCGGGGATCTCCTACGAGCAGTACTTC.

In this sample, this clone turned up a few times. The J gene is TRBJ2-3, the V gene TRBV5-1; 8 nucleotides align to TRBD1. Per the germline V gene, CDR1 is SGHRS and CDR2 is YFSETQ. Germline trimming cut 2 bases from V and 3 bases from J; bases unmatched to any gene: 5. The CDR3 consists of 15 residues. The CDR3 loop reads CASSFGQGSTDTQYF. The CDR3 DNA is TGCGCCAGCAGCTTCGGACAGGGAAGTACAGATACGCAGTATTTT.

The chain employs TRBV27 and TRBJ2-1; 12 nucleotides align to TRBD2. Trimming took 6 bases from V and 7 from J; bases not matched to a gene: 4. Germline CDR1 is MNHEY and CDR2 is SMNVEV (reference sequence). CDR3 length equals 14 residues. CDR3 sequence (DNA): TGTGCCAGCAGGACTAGCGGGAGACAGAATGAGCAGTTCTTC. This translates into CASRTSGRQNEQFF.

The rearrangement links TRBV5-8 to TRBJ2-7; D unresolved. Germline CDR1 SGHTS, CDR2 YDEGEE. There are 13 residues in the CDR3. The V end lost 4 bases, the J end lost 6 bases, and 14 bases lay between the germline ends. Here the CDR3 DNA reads TGTGCCAGCAGCCGCCTATTGGTGAGCGAGCAGTACTTC. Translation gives CASSRLLVSEQYF.